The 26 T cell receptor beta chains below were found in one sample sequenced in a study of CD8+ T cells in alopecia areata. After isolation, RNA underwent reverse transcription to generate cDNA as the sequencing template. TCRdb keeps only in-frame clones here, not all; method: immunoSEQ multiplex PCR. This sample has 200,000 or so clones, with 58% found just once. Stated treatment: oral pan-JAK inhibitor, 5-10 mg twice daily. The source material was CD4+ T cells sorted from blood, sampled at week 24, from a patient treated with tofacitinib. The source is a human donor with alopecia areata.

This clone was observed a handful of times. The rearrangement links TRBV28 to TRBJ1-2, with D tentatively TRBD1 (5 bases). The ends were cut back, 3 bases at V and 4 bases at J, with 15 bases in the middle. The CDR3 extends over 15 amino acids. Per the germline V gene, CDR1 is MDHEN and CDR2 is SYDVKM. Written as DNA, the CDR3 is TGTGCCAGCAGTTTCTCGACCGGGACTCTCTATGGCTACACCTTC. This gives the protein CASSFSTGTLYGYTF.

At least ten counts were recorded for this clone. The CDR3 DNA reads as TGTGCCAAGCAGGGCGGGGGCAATGAGCAGTTCTTC. Translation gives CAKQGGGNEQFF. The V gene is TRBV2, the J gene TRBJ2-1; TRBD2 aligns across 7 bases. The CDR3 totals 12 residues. J lost 6 bases, V lost 10 bases, and 6 bases had no gene match. CDR1 is SNHLY, CDR2 FYNNEI, per germline.

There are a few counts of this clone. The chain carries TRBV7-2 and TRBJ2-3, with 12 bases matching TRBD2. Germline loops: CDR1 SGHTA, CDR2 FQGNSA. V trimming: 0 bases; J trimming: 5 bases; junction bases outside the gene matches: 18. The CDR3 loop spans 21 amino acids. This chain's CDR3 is CASSLAGLAPSGRGGRDTQYF. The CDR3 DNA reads TGTGCCAGCAGCTTAGCAGGACTAGCGCCTAGCGGGAGGGGTGGACGAGATACGCAGTATTTT.

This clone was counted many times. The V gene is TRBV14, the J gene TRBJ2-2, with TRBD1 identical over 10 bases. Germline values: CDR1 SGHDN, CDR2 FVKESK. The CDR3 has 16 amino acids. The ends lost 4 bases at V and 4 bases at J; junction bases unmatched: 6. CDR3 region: CASSRDRGHGTGELFF. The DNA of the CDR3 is TGTGCCAGCAGCCGAGACAGGGGGCATGGCACCGGGGAGCTGTTTTTT. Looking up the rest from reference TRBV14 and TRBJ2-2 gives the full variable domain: EAGVTQFPSHSVIEKGQTVTLRCDPISGHDNLYWYRRVMGKEIKFLLHFVKESKQDESGMPNNRFLAERTGGTYSTLKVQPAELEDSGVYFCASSRDRGHGTGELFFGEGSRLTVL.

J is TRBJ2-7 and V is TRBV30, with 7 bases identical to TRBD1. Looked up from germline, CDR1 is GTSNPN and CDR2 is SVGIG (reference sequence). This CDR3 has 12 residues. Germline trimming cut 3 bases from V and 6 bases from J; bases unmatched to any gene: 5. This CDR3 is CAWSLQGREQYF. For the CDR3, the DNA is TGTGCCTGGAGCCTACAGGGGCGCGAGCAGTACTTC. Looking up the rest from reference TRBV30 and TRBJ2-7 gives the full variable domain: SQTIHQWPATLVQPVGSPLSLECTVEGTSNPNLYWYRQAAGRGLQLLFYSVGIGQISSEVPQNLSASRPQDRQFILSSKKLLLSDSGFYLCAWSLQGREQYFGPGTRLTVT.

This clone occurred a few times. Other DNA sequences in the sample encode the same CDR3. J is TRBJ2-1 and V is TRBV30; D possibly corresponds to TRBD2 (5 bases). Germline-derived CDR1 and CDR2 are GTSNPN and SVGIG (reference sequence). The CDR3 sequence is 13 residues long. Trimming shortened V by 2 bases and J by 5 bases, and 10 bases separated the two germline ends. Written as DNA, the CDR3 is TGTGCCTGGAGTCATGGGCGGGACAATGAGCAGTTCTTC. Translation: CAWSHGRDNEQFF.

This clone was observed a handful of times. The CDR3 loop reads CASNQDGPNTGELFF. The CDR3, as DNA: TGTGCCAGTAATCAGGACGGACCGAACACCGGGGAGCTGTTTTTT. The chain links TRBV19 to TRBJ2-2; the D is unclear. The V end was cut by 7 bases, the J end by 0 bases, with 12 bases between. The length of the CDR3 is 15 residues. Germline assignment: CDR1 LNHDA and CDR2 SQIVND (reference sequence).

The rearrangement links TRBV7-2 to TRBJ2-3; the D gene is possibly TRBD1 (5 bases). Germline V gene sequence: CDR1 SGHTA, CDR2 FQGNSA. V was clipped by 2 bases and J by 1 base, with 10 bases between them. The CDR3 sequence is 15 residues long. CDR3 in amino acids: CASSLLGHGTDTQYF. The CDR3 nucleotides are TGTGCCAGCAGCTTACTTGGACATGGCACAGATACGCAGTATTTT. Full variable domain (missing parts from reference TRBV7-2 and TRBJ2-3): GAGVSQSPSNKVTEKGKDVELRCDPISGHTALYWYRQSLGQGLEFLIYFQGNSAPDKSGLPSDRFSAERTGGSVSTLTIQRTQQEDSAVYLCASSLLGHGTDTQYFGPGTRLTVL.

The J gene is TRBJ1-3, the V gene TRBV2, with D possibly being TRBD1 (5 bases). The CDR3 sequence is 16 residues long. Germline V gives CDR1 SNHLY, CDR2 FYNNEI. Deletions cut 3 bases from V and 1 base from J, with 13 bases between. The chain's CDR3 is CASSEETAKSGNTIYF. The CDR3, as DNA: TGTGCCAGCAGTGAGGAGACAGCGAAGTCTGGAAACACCATATATTTT.

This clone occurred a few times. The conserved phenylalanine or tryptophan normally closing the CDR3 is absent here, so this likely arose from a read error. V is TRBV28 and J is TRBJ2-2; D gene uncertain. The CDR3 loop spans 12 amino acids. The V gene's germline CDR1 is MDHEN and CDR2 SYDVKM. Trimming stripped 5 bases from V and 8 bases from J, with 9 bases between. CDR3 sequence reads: CASSPAAGELFS. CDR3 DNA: TGTGCCAGCAGTCCCGCAGCAGGGGAGCTGTTTTCT.

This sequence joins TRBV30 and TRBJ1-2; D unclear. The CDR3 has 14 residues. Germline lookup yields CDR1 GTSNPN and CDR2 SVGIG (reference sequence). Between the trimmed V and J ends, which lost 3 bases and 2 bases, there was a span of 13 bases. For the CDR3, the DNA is TGTGCCTGGAGGAGTCGAGGACCCAACTATGGCTACACCTTC. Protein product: CAWRSRGPNYGYTF.

The CDR3 spells CASSYRTDTGELFF. DNA of the CDR3: TGTGCCAGCTCATATAGGACAGACACCGGGGAGCTGTTTTTT. The chain joins TRBV18 to TRBJ2-2; a possible D gene is TRBD1 (6 bases). Trimming removed 5 bases at V and 3 bases at J, with 10 bases between. Germline CDR1 is KGHSH and CDR2 is LQKENI. The CDR3 has 14 residues.

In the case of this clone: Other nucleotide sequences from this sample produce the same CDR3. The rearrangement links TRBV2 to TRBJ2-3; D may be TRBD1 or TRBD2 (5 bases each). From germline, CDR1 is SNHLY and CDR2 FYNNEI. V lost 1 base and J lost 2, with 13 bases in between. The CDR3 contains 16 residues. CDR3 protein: CASSEGSGANTDTQYF. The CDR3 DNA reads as TGTGCCAGCAGTGAAGGTTCCGGGGCGAACACAGATACGCAGTATTTT.

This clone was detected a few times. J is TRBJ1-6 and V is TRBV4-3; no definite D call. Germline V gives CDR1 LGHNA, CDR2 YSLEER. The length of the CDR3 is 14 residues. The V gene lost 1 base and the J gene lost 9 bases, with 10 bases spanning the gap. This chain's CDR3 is CASSQGAKGSPLHF. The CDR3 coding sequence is TGCGCCAGCAGCCAAGGGGCGAAAGGTTCACCCCTCCACTTT.

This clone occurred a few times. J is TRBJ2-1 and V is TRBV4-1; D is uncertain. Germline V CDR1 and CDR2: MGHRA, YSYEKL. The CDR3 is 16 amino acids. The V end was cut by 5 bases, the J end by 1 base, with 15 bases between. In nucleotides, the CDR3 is TGCGCCAGCAGCGTAGTCAACCTTGTATCCTACAATGAGCAGTTCTTC. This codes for CASSVVNLVSYNEQFF.

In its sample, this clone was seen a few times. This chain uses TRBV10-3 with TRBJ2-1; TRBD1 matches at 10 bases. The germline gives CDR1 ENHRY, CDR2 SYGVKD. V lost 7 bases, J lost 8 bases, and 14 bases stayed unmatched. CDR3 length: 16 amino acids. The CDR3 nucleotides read TGTGCCATCATGGGGCCGGTGGGGACAGGGGATGATGAGCAGTTCTTC. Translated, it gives CAIMGPVGTGDDEQFF.

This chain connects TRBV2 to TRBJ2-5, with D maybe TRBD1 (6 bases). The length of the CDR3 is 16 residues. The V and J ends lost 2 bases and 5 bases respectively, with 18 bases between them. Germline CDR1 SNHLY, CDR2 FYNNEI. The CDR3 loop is CASSEILGRGSETQYF. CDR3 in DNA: TGTGCCAGCAGTGAAATTCTCGGCAGGGGCTCCGAGACCCAGTACTTC.

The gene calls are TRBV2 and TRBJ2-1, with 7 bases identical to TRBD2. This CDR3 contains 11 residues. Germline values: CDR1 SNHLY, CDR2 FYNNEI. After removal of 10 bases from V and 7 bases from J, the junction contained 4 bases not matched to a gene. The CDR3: CATGLLNEQFF. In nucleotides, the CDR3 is TGTGCCACGGGACTATTGAATGAGCAGTTCTTC.

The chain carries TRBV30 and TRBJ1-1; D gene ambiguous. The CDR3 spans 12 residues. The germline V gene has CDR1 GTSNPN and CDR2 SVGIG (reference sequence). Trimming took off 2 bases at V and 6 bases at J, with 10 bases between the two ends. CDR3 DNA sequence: TGTGCCTGGAGTCAATACCTACCTGAAGCTTTCTTT. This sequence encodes CAWSQYLPEAFF.

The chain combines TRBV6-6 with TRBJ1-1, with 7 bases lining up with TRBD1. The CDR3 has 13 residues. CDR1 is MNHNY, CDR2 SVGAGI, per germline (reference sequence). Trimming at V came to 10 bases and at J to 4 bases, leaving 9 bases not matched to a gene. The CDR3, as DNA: TGTGCCATACGACGGGACAGAAGCACTGAAGCTTTCTTT. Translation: CAIRRDRSTEAFF.

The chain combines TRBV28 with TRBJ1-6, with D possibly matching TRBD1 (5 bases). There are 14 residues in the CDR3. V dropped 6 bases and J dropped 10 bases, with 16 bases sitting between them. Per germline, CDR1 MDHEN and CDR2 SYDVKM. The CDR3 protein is CASRPRGGGSPLHF. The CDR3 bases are TGTGCCAGCAGACCTCGTGGGGGGGGGTCACCCCTCCACTTT. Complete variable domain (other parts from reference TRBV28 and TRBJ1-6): DVKVTQSSRYLVKRTGEKVFLECVQDMDHENMFWYRQDPGLGLRLIYFSYDVKMKEKGDIPEGYSVSREKKERFSLILESASTNQTSMYLCASRPRGGGSPLHFGNGTRLTVT.

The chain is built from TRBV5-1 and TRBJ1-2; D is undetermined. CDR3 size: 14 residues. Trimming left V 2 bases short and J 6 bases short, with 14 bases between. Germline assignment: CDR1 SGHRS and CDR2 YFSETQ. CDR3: CASSFERADDGYTF. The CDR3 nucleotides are TGCGCCAGCAGCTTTGAACGGGCCGATGATGGCTACACCTTC.

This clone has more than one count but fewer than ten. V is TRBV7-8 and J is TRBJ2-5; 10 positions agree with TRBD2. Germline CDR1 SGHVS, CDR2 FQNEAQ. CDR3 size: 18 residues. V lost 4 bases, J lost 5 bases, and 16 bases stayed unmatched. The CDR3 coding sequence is TGTGCCAGCAGCTCAGGACTAGCGGAGCACTCCCGACGGGAGACCCAGTACTTC. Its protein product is CASSSGLAEHSRRETQYF.

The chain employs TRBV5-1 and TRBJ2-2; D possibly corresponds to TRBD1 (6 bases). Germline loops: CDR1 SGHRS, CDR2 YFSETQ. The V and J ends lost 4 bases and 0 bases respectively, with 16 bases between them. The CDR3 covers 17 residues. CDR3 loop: CASSLRIRTANTGELFF. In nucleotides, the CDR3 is TGCGCCAGCAGCCTACGAATTAGGACAGCGAACACCGGGGAGCTGTTTTTT. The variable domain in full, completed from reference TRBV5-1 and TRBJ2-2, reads KAGVTQTPRYLIKTRGQQVTLSCSPISGHRSVSWYQQTPGQGLQFLFEYFSETQRNKGNFPGRFSGRQFSNSRSEMNVSTLELGDSALYLCASSLRIRTANTGELFFGEGSRLTVL.

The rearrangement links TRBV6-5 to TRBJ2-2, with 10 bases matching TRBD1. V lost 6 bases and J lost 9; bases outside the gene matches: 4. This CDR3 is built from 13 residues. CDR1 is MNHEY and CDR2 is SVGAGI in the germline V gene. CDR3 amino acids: CASSSDRGRELFF. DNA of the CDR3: TGTGCCAGCAGCTCTGACAGGGGGCGGGAGCTGTTTTTT.

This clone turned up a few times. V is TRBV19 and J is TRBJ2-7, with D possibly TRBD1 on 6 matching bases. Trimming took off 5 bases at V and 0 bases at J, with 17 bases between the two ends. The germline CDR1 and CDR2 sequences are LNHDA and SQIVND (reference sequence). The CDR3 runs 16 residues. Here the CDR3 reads CASSGLRDTTSYEQYF. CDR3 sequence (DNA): TGTGCCAGTAGTGGACTCCGGGACACCACCTCCTACGAGCAGTACTTC.